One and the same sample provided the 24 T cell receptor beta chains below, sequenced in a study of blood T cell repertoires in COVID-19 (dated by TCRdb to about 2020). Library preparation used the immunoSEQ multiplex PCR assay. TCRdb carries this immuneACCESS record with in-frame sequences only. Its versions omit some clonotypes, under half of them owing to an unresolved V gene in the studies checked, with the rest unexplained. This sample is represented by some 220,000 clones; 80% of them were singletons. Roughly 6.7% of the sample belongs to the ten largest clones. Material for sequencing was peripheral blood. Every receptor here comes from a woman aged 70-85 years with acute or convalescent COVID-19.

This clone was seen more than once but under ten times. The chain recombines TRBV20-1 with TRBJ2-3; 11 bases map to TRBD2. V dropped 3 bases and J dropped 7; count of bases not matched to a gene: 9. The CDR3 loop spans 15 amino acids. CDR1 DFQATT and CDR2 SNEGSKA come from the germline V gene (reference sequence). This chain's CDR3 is CSASSVAGGQYTQYF. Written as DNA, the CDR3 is TGCAGTGCTAGTTCGGTAGCGGGGGGGCAATATACGCAGTATTTT.

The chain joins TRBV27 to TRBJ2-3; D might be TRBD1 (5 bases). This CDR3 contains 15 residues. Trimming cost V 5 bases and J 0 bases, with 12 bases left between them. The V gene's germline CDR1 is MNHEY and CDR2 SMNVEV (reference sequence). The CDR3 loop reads CASSPRQSSTDTQYF. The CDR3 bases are TGTGCCAGCAGTCCCCGACAGTCTAGCACAGATACGCAGTATTTT.

The CDR3 nucleotides read TGCGTCATGGCTCTAGGGGAAGTAAGGAATTCACCCCTCCACTTT. Its translation is CVMALGEVRNSPLHF. The V gene is TRBV10-1, the J gene TRBJ1-6, with D maybe TRBD1 (5 bases). Germline CDR1 WNHNN, CDR2 SYGVQD (reference sequence). The CDR3 spans 15 residues.

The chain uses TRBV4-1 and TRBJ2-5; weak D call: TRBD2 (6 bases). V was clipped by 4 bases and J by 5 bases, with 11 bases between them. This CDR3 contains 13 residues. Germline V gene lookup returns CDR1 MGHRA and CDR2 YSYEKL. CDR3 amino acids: CASSRGGPETQYF. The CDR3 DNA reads TGCGCCAGCAGCCGGGGAGGTCCGGAGACCCAGTACTTC.

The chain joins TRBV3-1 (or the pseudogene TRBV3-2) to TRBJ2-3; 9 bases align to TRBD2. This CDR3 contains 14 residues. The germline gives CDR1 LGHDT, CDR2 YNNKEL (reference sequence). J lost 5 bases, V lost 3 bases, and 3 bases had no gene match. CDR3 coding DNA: TGTGCCAGCAGCCAGACTAGCGGCGTAGATACGCAGTATTTT. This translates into CASSQTSGVDTQYF.

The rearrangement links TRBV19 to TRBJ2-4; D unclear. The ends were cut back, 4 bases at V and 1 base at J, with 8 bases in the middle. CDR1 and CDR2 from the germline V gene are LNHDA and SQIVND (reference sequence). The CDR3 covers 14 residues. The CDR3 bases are TGTGCCAGTAGTAGCTCCGGGGCCAAAAACATTCAGTACTTC. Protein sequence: CASSSSGAKNIQYF.

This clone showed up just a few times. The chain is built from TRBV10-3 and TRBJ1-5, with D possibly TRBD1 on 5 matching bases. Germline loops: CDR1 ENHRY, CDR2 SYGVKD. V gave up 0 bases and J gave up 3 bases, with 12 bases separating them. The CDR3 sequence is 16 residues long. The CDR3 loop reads CAISESVGALNQPQHF. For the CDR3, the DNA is TGTGCCATCAGTGAGTCCGTAGGGGCACTCAATCAGCCCCAGCATTTT.

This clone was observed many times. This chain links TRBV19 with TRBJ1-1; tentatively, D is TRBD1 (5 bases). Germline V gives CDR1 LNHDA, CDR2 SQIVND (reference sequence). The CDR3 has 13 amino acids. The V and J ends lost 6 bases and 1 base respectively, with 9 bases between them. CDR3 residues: CASRDIRNTEAFF. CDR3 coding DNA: TGTGCCAGTAGGGACATTAGGAACACTGAAGCTTTCTTT. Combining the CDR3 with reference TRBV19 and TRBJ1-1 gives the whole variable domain DGGITQSPKYLFRKEGQNVTLSCEQNLNHDAMYWYRQDPGQGLRLIYYSQIVNDFQKGDIAEGYSVSREKKESFPLTVTSAQKNPTAFYLCASRDIRNTEAFFGQGTRLTVV.

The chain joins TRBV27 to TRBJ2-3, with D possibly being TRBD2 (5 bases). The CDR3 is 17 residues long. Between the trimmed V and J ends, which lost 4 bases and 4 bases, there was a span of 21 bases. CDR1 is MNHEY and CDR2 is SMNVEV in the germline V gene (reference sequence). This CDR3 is CASSSQTGRGAPDTQYF. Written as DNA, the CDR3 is TGTGCCAGCAGTTCACAGACTGGCCGGGGTGCCCCAGATACGCAGTATTTT.

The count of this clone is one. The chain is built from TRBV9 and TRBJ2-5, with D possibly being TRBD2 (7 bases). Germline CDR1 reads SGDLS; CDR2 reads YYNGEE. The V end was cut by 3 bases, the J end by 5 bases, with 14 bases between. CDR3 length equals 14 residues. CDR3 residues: CASSATGGRETQYF. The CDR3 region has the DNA TGTGCCAGCAGCGCTACGGGGGGCCGGGAGACCCAGTACTTC.

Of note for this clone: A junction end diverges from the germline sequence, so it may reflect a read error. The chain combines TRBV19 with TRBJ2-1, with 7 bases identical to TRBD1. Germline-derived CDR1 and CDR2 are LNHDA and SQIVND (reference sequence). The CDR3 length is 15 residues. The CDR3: CASRHRDSVYDEQFF. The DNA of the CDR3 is TGTGCCAGTAGGCACCGGGACAGCGTCTACGATGAGCAGTTCTTC.

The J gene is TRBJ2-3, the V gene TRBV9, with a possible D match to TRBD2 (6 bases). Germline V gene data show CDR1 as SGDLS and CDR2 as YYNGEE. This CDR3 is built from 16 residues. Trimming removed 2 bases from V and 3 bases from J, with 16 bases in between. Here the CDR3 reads CASSVGPQAGTDTQYF. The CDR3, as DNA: TGTGCCAGCAGCGTTGGCCCACAGGCGGGAACAGATACGCAGTATTTT.

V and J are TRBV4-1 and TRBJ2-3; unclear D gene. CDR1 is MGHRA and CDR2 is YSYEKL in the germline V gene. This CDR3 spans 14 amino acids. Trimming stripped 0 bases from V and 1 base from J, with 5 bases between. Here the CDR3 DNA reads TGCGCCAGCAGCCAAGAACGAGGCACAGATACGCAGTATTTT. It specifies CASSQERGTDTQYF.

CDR3 in amino acids: CASSKAPGQGLLDEQFF. DNA of the CDR3: TGTGCCAGCAGTAAGGCTCCGGGACAGGGGCTTTTGGATGAGCAGTTCTTC. This rearrangement joins TRBV27 to TRBJ2-1; the match to TRBD1 covers 10 bases. V shed 5 bases, J shed 8 bases, and the junction held 15 bases outside the gene matches. This CDR3 is built from 17 residues. Germline V CDR1 and CDR2: MNHEY, SMNVEV (reference sequence).

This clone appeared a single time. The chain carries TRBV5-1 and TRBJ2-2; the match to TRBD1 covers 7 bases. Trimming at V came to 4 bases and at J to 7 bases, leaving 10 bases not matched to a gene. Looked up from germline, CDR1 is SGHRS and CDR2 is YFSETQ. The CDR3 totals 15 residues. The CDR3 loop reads CASSPSTGSDGELFF. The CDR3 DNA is TGCGCCAGCAGCCCCTCGACAGGGTCAGACGGGGAGCTGTTTTTT.

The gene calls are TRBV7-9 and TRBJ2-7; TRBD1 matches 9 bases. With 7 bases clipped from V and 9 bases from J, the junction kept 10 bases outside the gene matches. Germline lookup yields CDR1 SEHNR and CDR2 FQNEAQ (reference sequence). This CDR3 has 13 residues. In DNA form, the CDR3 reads TGTGCCAGCACCCCGGGACAGGGCTTAGTGCAGTACTTC. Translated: CASTPGQGLVQYF.

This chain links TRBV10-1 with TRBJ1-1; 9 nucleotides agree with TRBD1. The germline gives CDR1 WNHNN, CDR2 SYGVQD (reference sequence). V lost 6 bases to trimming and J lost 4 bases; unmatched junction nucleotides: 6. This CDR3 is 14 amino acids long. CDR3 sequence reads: CASREQGASTEAFF. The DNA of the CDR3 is TGCGCCAGCAGGGAACAGGGGGCAAGCACTGAAGCTTTCTTT.

The CDR3 DNA reads as TGTGCCAGCAGCCTCTCACCAGGGTCTAATCAGCCCCAGCATTTT. Its translation: CASSLSPGSNQPQHF. The J gene is TRBJ1-5, the V gene TRBV11-2; TRBD1 might be the D (5 bases). In germline, CDR1 is SGHAT, CDR2 FQNNGV. Deletions cut 5 bases from V and 4 bases from J, with 15 bases between. The CDR3 length is 15 residues.

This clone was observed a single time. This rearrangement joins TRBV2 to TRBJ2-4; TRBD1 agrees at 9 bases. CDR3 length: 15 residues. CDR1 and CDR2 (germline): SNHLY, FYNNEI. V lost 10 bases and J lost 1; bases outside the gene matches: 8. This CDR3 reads CAIGTGLSAKNIQYF. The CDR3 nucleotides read TGTGCCATCGGGACAGGGCTATCGGCCAAAAACATTCAGTACTTC.

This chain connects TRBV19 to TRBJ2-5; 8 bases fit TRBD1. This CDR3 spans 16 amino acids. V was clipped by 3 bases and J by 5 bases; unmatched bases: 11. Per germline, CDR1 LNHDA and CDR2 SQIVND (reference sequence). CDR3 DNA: TGTGCCAGTAGTATGATAACCGGACAGGGCCGGGAGACCCAGTACTTC. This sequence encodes CASSMITGQGRETQYF.

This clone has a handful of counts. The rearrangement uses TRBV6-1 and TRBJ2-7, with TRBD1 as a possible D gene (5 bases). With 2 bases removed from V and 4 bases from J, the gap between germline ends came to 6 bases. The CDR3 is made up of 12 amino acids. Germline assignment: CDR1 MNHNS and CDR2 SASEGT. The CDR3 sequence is CASSEPGYEQYV. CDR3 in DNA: TGTGCCAGCAGTGAACCAGGGTACGAGCAGTACGTC.

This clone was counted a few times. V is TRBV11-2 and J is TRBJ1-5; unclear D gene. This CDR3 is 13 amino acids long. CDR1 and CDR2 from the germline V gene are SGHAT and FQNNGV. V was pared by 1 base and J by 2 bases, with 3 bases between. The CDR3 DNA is TGTGCCAGCAGCTTAGCCGGCAATCAGCCCCAGCATTTT. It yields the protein CASSLAGNQPQHF.

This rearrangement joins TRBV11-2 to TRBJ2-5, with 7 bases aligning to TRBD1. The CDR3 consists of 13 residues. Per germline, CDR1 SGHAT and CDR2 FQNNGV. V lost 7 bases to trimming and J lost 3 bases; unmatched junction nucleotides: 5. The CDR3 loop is CASNRDREETQYF. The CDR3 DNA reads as TGTGCCAGCAACCGGGACAGAGAAGAGACCCAGTACTTC.

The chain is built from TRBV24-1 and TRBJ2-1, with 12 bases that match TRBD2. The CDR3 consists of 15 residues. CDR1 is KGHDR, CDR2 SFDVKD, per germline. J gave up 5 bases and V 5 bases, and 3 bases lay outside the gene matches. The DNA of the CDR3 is TGTGCCACCAGTGGACTAGCGGGGGAACACAATGAGCAGTTCTTC. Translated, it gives CATSGLAGEHNEQFF.